The rows below give T cell receptor beta chains drawn from one sample of a study of blood T cell repertoires in COVID-19. The repertoire was sequenced with immunoSEQ multiplex PCR; TCRdb's copy has only in-frame clones and lacks some. The data hold 250,000 or so clones, with roughly 86% observed a single time. The sample consisted of peripheral blood. These receptors were obtained from a man aged 40-49 years with active or convalescent COVID-19. CDR3s include the opening cysteine and the closing phenylalanine or tryptophan. D genes are given only for firm matches. Expanded clones get a size class; other rows say once, few or many, or leave the size out.

abundance	v_gene	j_gene	d_gene	CDR3nt	CDR3aa
.	TRBV10-3	TRBJ1-5	.	TGTGCCATCAGTAGAGGTGGGGCTGATAGCAATCAGCCCCAGCATTTT	CAISRGGADSNQPQHF
once	TRBV5-6	TRBJ1-2	.	TGTGCCAGCAGCTTGGGGGTGGGCCTCGGATCGGGCTACACCTTC	CASSLGVGLGSGYTF
once	TRBV7-9	TRBJ1-4	.	TGTGCCAGCAGCGTACCCGCGGGGGGGAATGAAAAACTGTTTTTT	CASSVPAGGNEKLFF
.	TRBV11-3	TRBJ1-1	.	TGTGCCAGCAGCCCCGGGGGGCGGGTGAACACTGAAGCTTTCTTT	CASSPGGRVNTEAFF
.	TRBV6-5	TRBJ1-3	.	TGTGCCAGCAGTTACCTGACAGGTGTAGGCACCATATATTTT	CASSYLTGVGTIYF
.	TRBV19	TRBJ1-3	TRBD1	TGTGCCAGTAGTTCTAAAACGGGACAGGGATTTGGAAACACCATATATTTT	CASSSKTGQGFGNTIYF
.	TRBV30	TRBJ1-6	.	TGTGCCTGGGGCCGCCGGGGGGGGCGAACACCCCTCCACTTT	CAWGRRGGRTPLHF
.	TRBV14	TRBJ2-7	TRBD1	TGTGCCAGCAGCCCTGCGGGACAGGGGAACGAGCAGTACTTC	CASSPAGQGNEQYF
.	TRBV29-1	TRBJ2-1	.	TGCAGCGTTGATGGTTTGGCAGGAGGTGAGCAGTTCTTC	CSVDGLAGGEQFF
.	TRBV29-1	TRBJ1-1	.	TGCAGCGTCGTAAAAACAGGGCCCGTCAGCAACACTGAAGCTTTCTTT	CSVVKTGPVSNTEAFF
.	TRBV30	TRBJ1-6	.	TGTGCCTGGAGTGTACTCAGGGGAAATTCACCCCTCCACTTT	CAWSVLRGNSPLHF
once	TRBV5-4	TRBJ2-5	.	TGTGCCAGCAGCTTGTTACAGGTCATGGAGACCCAGTACTTC	CASSLLQVMETQYF
.	TRBV13	TRBJ2-3	.	TGTGCCAGCAGCAAAAGCCCCGATACGCAGTATTTT	CASSKSPDTQYF
.	TRBV6-6	TRBJ1-5	TRBD1	TGTGCCAGCAGAACGCAGGGGGCACAGCCCCAGCATTTT	CASRTQGAQPQHF
.	TRBV5-8	TRBJ2-7	TRBD1	TGTGCCAGCACCCTTTCCGGGACAGGGGGGGTCGAGCAGTACTTC	CASTLSGTGGVEQYF
.	TRBV6-5	TRBJ1-2	.	TGTGCCAGCAGTCTCCGCGAACGAGATGGCTACACCTTC	CASSLRERDGYTF
few	TRBV9	TRBJ1-1	TRBD1	TGTGCCAGCGGGACAGGGGTAGGGAACACTGAAGCTTTCTTT	CASGTGVGNTEAFF
.	TRBV27	TRBJ2-5	TRBD1	TGTGCCAGCAGTTTATTTTACCGGGACAGGGGGGAGACCCAGTACTTC	CASSLFYRDRGETQYF
.	TRBV7-9	TRBJ2-7	.	TGTGCCAGCAGCCCCAGGGACGAGCAGTACTTC	CASSPRDEQYF
once	TRBV28	TRBJ2-1	TRBD2	TGTGCCAGCACTCCCCCCCGGGGGGGCTCCTACAATGAGCAGTTCTTC	CASTPPRGGSYNEQFF
.	TRBV18	TRBJ2-5	TRBD2	TGTGCCAGCCGACAATCCGGGACTAGCGGGGACAGGGAGACCCAGTACTTC	CASRQSGTSGDRETQYF
.	TRBV30	TRBJ2-1	TRBD2	TGTGCCTGGAGGGACCCTACTACTAGCGGGAGGAACAATGAGCAGTTCTTC	CAWRDPTTSGRNNEQFF
.	TRBV18	TRBJ1-2	.	TGTGCCAGCTCCCCCTCAACGGTCACGAACTATGGCTACACCTTC	CASSPSTVTNYGYTF
once	TRBV2	TRBJ2-7	.	TGTGCCAGCAGTCGCGCTGGCGGCGAGCAGTACTTC	CASSRAGGEQYF
.	TRBV24-1	TRBJ1-1	.	TGTGCCACCAGTGGGAACGGGGGAAGGGCTGAAGCTTTCTTT	CATSGNGGRAEAFF
.	TRBV19	TRBJ2-1	TRBD1	TGTGCCAGTAGTCCTAGACAGGGTACCTACAATGAGCAGTTCTTC	CASSPRQGTYNEQFF
once	TRBV30	TRBJ2-5	.	TGTGCCTGGAGTCTAGCTAATTTTCAAGAGACCCAGTACTTC	CAWSLANFQETQYF
.	TRBV5-1	TRBJ2-1	TRBD2	TGCGCCAGCAGCTTGGGGGCTAGCGGGAGTCTTGAGCAGTTCTTC	CASSLGASGSLEQFF
.	TRBV2	TRBJ2-5	TRBD2	TGTGCCAGCAGTTTGACTAGCGGGGGCCGCCGGGCCCAGTACTTC	CASSLTSGGRRAQYF